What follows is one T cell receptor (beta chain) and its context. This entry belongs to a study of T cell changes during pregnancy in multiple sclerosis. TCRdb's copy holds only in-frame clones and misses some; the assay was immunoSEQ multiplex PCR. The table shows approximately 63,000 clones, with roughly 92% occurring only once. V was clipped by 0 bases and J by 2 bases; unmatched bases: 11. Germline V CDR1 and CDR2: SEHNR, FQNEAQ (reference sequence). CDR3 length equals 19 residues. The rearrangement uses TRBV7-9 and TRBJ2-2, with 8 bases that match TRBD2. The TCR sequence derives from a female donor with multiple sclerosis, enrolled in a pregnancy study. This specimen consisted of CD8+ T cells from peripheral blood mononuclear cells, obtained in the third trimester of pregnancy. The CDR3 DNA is TGTGCCAGCAGCTTAGCGGGAAAAGCGGGAGTGGGAAACACCGGGGAGCTGTTTTTT. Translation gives CASSLAGKAGVGNTGELFF.